Shown below are 14 T cell receptor beta chains from a single sample sequenced in a study of blood T cell repertoires in COVID-19. Clones were sequenced by immunoSEQ multiplex PCR, and TCRdb holds only the in-frame ones, with some missing. The sample has 140,000 or so clones, around 87% seen once. Sequenced: peripheral blood. These receptors all come from a human donor in a cohort sampled during active COVID-19.

Only a few counts were recorded for this clone. Other DNA sequences within the sample encode an identical CDR3. The chain links TRBV7-6 to TRBJ2-5; a possible D gene is TRBD2 (5 bases). The germline CDR1 and CDR2 sequences are SGHVS and FNYEAQ. V lost 5 bases, J lost 2 bases, and 9 bases lay in between. The CDR3 extends over 13 amino acids. The CDR3 nucleotides read TGTGCCAGCAGCCGTGGGAGACAAGAGACCCAGTACTTC. Translated: CASSRGRQETQYF.

The CDR3 spells CASSYTQGSGELFF. For the CDR3, the DNA is TGTGCCAGCAGCTACACCCAGGGGTCCGGGGAGCTGTTTTTT. The rearrangement uses TRBV5-5 and TRBJ2-2; maybe TRBD1 (6 bases). V dropped 3 bases and J dropped 6 bases, with 12 bases sitting between them. This CDR3 contains 14 residues. Germline loops: CDR1 SGHKS, CDR2 YYEKEE (reference sequence).

The chain combines TRBV18 with TRBJ2-1, with TRBD2 matching over 11 bases. The CDR3 spans 14 residues. V shed 7 bases and J 7 bases; nucleotides not matched to a gene: 6. Looked up from germline, CDR1 is KGHSH and CDR2 is LQKENI. The DNA of the CDR3 is TGTGCCAGCTTGCCGGGACTAGCGGATAATGAGCAGTTCTTC. It codes for CASLPGLADNEQFF.

The rearrangement uses TRBV7-3 and TRBJ2-2, with 9 bases that match TRBD2. With V trimmed by 9 bases and J by 2 bases, 4 bases remained unmatched. The CDR3 consists of 14 residues. Germline V gene sequence: CDR1 SGHTA, CDR2 FQGTGA. CDR3 coding DNA: TGTGCCAGTTCGGGACTAGCAAACACCGGGGAGCTGTTTTTT. This codes for CASSGLANTGELFF. Using reference TRBV7-3 and TRBJ2-2 for the parts outside the CDR3, the full variable domain is GAGVSQTPSNKVTEKGKYVELRCDPISGHTALYWYRQSLGQGPEFLIYFQGTGAADDSGLPNDRFFAVRPEGSVSTLKIQRTERGDSAVYLCASSGLANTGELFFGEGSRLTVL.

The chain uses TRBV19 and TRBJ2-7, with TRBD1 identical over 10 bases. CDR3 length: 15 amino acids. The V gene end was trimmed by 3 bases and the J gene end by 2 bases; junction bases not matched to a gene: 4. Germline V gene sequence: CDR1 LNHDA, CDR2 SQIVND (reference sequence). The CDR3 region is CASSISGTGAYEQYF. For the CDR3, the DNA is TGTGCCAGTAGTATCTCCGGGACAGGGGCCTACGAGCAGTACTTC.

The chain has TRBV5-4 and TRBJ1-1; 9 positions match TRBD1. The CDR3 has 14 amino acids. Germline V gene data show CDR1 as SGHNT and CDR2 as YYREEE (reference sequence). V trimming: 4 bases; J trimming: 8 bases; junction bases outside the gene matches: 9. CDR3 DNA: TGTGCCAGCAGCCCGGACAGGGGCCGAGAGGAAGCTTTCTTT. It is translated as CASSPDRGREEAFF.

This clone was observed a few times. The chain joins TRBV18 to TRBJ1-5; 7 bases match TRBD1. This CDR3 is 14 amino acids long. Germline CDR1 reads KGHSH; CDR2 reads LQKENI. V trimming: 3 bases; J trimming: 5 bases; junction bases outside the gene matches: 4. As DNA, the CDR3 is TGTGCCAGCTCACCTAGACAGGGCGATCAGCCCCAGCATTTT. Residues: CASSPRQGDQPQHF.

The chain joins TRBV15 to TRBJ1-3; D uncertain. V was clipped by 0 bases and J by 7 bases, with 7 bases between them. The CDR3 runs 13 residues. Per germline, CDR1 LNHNV and CDR2 YYDKDF (reference sequence). CDR3 residues: CATSRDLENTIYF. CDR3 in DNA: TGTGCCACCAGCAGAGATCTAGAGAACACCATATATTTT.

Only one count was recorded for this clone. The chain links TRBV7-8 to TRBJ1-2, with TRBD1 matching over 10 bases. V trimming: 1 base; J trimming: 2 bases; junction bases outside the gene matches: 1. Looked up from germline, CDR1 is SGHVS and CDR2 is FQNEAQ. This CDR3 comprises 15 residues. The CDR3 DNA follows: TGTGCCAGCAGCTTAGGACAGGGGGCGAACTATGGCTACACCTTC. Encoded protein: CASSLGQGANYGYTF. Variable domain in full (rest from reference TRBV7-8 and TRBJ1-2): GAGVSQSPRYKVAKRGQDVALRCDPISGHVSLFWYQQALGQGPEFLTYFQNEAQLDKSGLPSDRFFAERPEGSVSTLKIQRTQQEDSAVYLCASSLGQGANYGYTFGSGTRLTVV.

The chain recombines TRBV5-4 with TRBJ2-5, with 8 bases aligning to TRBD2. The J segment lost 3 bases and the V segment lost 0 bases, leaving 1 base of the junction unmatched. CDR1 SGHNT and CDR2 YYREEE come from the germline V gene (reference sequence). CDR3 length: 14 amino acids. In DNA, the CDR3 is TGTGCCAGCAGCTTGGGACTAGCGAAAGAGACCCAGTACTTC. Amino acids: CASSLGLAKETQYF. Complete variable domain (other parts from reference TRBV5-4 and TRBJ2-5): ETGVTQSPTHLIKTRGQQVTLRCSSQSGHNTVSWYQQALGQGPQFIFQYYREEENGRGNFPPRFSGLQFPNYSSELNVNALELDDSALYLCASSLGLAKETQYFGPGTRLLVL.

The chain is built from TRBV29-1 and TRBJ2-2; D perhaps matches TRBD2 (6 bases). Per germline, CDR1 SQVTM and CDR2 ANQGSEA. V lost 6 bases and J lost 7, with 15 bases in between. The CDR3 extends over 13 amino acids. CDR3 loop: CSVTWRAGGELFF. Written as DNA, the CDR3 is TGCAGCGTCACCTGGAGGGCCGGCGGGGAGCTGTTTTTT.

The chain carries TRBV7-9 and TRBJ2-7; the match to TRBD1 covers 9 bases. The germline gives CDR1 SEHNR, CDR2 FQNEAQ (reference sequence). The ends lost 0 bases at V and 3 bases at J; junction bases unmatched: 9. The CDR3 runs 17 residues. The CDR3 DNA reads TGTGCCAGCAGCTTAGCAGGGAGACAGGGGGGTGGCTACGAGCAGTACTTC. It translates to CASSLAGRQGGGYEQYF.

The rearrangement links TRBV5-1 to TRBJ2-7, with TRBD1 identical over 7 bases. The CDR3 is made up of 16 amino acids. V dropped 2 bases and J dropped 3; count of bases not matched to a gene: 11. Germline V gene lookup returns CDR1 SGHRS and CDR2 YFSETQ. The CDR3 reads CASSFRGGTIVYEQYF. The CDR3 coding sequence is TGCGCCAGCAGCTTCAGAGGGGGCACTATAGTCTACGAGCAGTACTTC.

V is TRBV5-5 and J is TRBJ1-4; 8 bases line up with TRBD1. The trim removed 3 bases at V and 0 bases at J, leaving 4 bases unmatched. This CDR3 is built from 16 residues. CDR1 SGHKS and CDR2 YYEKEE come from the germline V gene (reference sequence). The CDR3 loop is CASSSGQATTNEKLFF. CDR3 nucleotide sequence: TGTGCCAGCAGCTCGGGACAGGCTACAACTAATGAAAAACTGTTTTTT.